This T cell receptor beta chain was sequenced for a study of blood T cell repertoires in COVID-19. As for the study in general: Samples came from the United States, Italy and Spain, spanning acute and convalescent COVID-19. The analysed material was cDNA or gDNA that came from T cells, B-cell-depleted T cells, or PBMCs.

This CDR3 contains 16 residues. Per germline, CDR1 MNHEY and CDR2 SVGEGT. Trimming removed 5 bases at V and 0 bases at J, with 14 bases between. As originally analysed: Estimates of nucleated cell counts were drawn from the amplification of reference gene primers. Clones were read by immunoSEQ multiplex PCR, and TCRdb kept only the in-frame ones, dropping some. The D gene and trimming were derived from the DNA, and the V and J assignments and clone size from that table. This sample carries 100,000 or so clones, more than 85% of them seen once, and the ten largest clones take 15% to 20%. The sequence was collected from a human donor with acute or convalescent COVID-19. The donor label of this sample is uncertain. V gene TRBV6-2 or TRBV6-3 combines with J gene TRBJ2-4; maybe TRBD2 (6 bases). The sequencing sample was made of peripheral blood. CDR3 region: CASSRRDFGAKNIQYF. The CDR3 DNA reads as TGTGCCAGCAGTCGGCGGGACTTTGGAGCCAAAAACATTCAGTACTTC.